This record covers a single T cell receptor (beta chain). The antigen is not known. Unmatched junction bases numbered 8, after V lost 4 bases and J lost 11 bases. This CDR3 has 13 amino acids. CDR1 SGHNT and CDR2 YYREEE come from the germline V gene (reference sequence). A single record per CDR3 protein comes from TCRdb applying MiXCR to the 5' RACE reads. The data hold 450,000 to 650,000 distinct CDR3 sequences, with under 20% observed a single time. The record originates from a study of T-cell memory formation after mild COVID-19. The overall study: Clusters of TCRs were largely donor specific. General observations from the study: Day 37-peaking second-wave clones had unconfirmed SARS-CoV-2 specificity.

The TCR comes from an adult woman who had mild COVID-19 (a few samples of this study predate the infection). Cell type and time point are not known. The chain carries TRBV5-4 and TRBJ2-7; 11 bases fit TRBD1. Sequenced material: PBMCs or a T cell subset sorted from them (not recorded which). CDR3 amino acids: CASSQDPGQGEYF. DNA for the CDR3: TGTGCCAGCAGCCAAGATCCGGGACAGGGGGAGTACTTC.